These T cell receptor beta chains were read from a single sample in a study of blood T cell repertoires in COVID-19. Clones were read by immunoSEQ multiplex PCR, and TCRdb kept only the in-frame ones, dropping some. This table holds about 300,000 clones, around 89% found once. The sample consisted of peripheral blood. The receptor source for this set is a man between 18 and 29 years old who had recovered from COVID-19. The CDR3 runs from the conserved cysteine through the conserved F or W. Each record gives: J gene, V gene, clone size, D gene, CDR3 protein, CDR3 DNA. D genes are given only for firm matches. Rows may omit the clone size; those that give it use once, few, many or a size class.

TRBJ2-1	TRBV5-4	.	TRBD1	CASSFWTGAYNEQFF	TGTGCCAGCAGCTTTTGGACAGGGGCTTACAATGAGCAGTTCTTC
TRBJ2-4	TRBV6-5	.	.	CASRPLLGGENIQYF	TGTGCCAGCAGACCACTCCTTGGAGGGGAGAACATTCAGTACTTC
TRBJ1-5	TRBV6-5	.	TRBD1	CASSRTGHSNQPQHF	TGTGCCAGCAGTCGGACAGGCCACAGCAATCAGCCCCAGCATTTT
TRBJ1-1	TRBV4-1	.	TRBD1	CASGGQALTEAFF	TGCGCCAGCGGAGGACAGGCGCTCACTGAAGCTTTCTTT
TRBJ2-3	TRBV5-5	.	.	CASSQGRAPDTQYF	TGTGCCAGCAGCCAGGGGAGGGCCCCAGATACGCAGTATTTT
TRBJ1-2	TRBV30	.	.	CAWSVGSPGHGYTF	TGTGCCTGGAGCGTAGGGAGTCCCGGGCATGGCTACACCTTC
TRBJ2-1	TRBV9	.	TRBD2	CASSGTSGGSNEQFF	TGTGCCAGCAGCGGGACTAGCGGGGGGAGCAATGAGCAGTTCTTC
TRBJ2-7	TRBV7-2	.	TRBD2	CASSRGSQGYEQYF	TGTGCCAGCAGCCGCGGGAGTCAAGGATACGAGCAGTACTTC
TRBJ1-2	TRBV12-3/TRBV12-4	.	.	CASSSDVSGYTF	TGTGCCAGCAGCTCGGATGTTAGCGGCTACACCTTC
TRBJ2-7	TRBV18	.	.	CASSPPTGVEEYF	TGTGCCAGCTCACCACCTACGGGGGTCGAGGAGTACTTC
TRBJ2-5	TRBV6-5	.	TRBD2	CASSRGLGQETQYF	TGTGCCAGCAGCCGAGGACTAGGGCAAGAGACCCAGTACTTC
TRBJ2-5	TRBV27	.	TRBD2	CASSLFGGGETQYF	TGTGCCAGCAGTTTATTTGGCGGGGGAGAGACCCAGTACTTC
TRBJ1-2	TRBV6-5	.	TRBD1	CASGRQGVDYGYTF	TGTGCCAGCGGGAGACAGGGGGTTGACTATGGCTACACCTTC
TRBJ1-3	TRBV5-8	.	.	CASRTRRVVSGNTIYF	TGTGCCAGCAGGACGAGACGGGTCGTCTCTGGAAACACCATATATTTT
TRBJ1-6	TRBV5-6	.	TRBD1	CARGGRDRGCSPLHF	TGTGCCAGGGGCGGAAGGGACAGGGGGTGTTCACCCCTCCACTTT
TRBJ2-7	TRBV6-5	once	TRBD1	CACGTGVYEQYF	TGTGCCTGCGGGACAGGGGTTTACGAGCAGTACTTC
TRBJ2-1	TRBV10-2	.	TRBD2	CASNRGSSYNEQFF	TGCGCCAGCAATCGCGGGAGCTCCTACAATGAGCAGTTCTTC
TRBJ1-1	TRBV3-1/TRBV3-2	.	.	CASSQGWSNTEAFF	TGTGCCAGCAGCCAAGGGTGGAGTAACACTGAAGCTTTCTTT
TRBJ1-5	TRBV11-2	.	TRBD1	CASSLGQGPNQPQHF	TGTGCCAGCAGCTTAGGACAGGGCCCCAATCAGCCCCAGCATTTT
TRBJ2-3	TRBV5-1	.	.	CASSLKLVTDTQYF	TGCGCCAGCAGCTTGAAACTAGTCACAGATACGCAGTATTTT
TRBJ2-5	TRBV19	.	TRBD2	CASSMGLSGETQYF	TGTGCCAGTAGTATGGGTCTTAGCGGGGAGACCCAGTACTTC
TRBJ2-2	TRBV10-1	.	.	CASVGGVDTGELFF	TGCGCCAGCGTTGGAGGGGTTGACACCGGGGAGCTGTTTTTT
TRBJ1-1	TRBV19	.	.	CASSIKGGSGEAFF	TGTGCCAGTAGTATAAAGGGGGGGTCAGGGGAAGCTTTCTTT